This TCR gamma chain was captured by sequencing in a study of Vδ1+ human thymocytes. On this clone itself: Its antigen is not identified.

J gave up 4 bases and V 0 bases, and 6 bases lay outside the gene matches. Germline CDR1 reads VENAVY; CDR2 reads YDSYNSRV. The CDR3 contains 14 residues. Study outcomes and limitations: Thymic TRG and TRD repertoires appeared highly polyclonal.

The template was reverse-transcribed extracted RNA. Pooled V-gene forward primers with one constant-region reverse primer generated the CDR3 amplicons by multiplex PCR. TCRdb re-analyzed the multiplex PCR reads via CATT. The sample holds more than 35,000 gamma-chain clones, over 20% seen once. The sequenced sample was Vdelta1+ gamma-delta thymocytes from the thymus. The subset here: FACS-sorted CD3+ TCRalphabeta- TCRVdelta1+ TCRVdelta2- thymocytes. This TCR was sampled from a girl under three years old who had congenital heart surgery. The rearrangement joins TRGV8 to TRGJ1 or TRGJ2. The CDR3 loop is CATWDRLRYYKKLF. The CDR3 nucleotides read TGTGCCACCTGGGATAGGCTCCGGTATTATAAGAAACTCTTT.